Detailed here is one T cell receptor (beta chain). Germline V gene lookup returns CDR1 SNHLY and CDR2 FYNNEI. Trimming at V came to 7 bases and at J to 4 bases, leaving 5 bases not matched to a gene. The CDR3 consists of 14 residues. This record comes from a study of blood T cell repertoires in COVID-19. Study overall: COVID-19 samples from acute and convalescent phases originated in the United States, Italy and Spain.

In the source study's methods: Amplified reference gene primers provided the basis for estimating nucleated cell counts. Using immunoSEQ multiplex PCR, the repertoire was profiled, and TCRdb retains in-frame clones only, with some absent. Clonal size and the V and J genes are those of that table, whereas D and trimming came from the DNA. The data show tens of thousands of clones, 70% to 90% seen once. The sequenced sample was peripheral blood. The chain has TRBV2 and TRBJ2-1; 9 nucleotides match TRBD2. The TCR sequence derives from a woman between 45 and 60 years old with COVID-19, enrolled during active disease. The CDR3 bases are TGTGCCAGCATGTCCCTAGCGGGGTACAATGAGCAGTTCTTC. Amino acid sequence: CASMSLAGYNEQFF.